This entry lists 2 T cell receptor beta chains sequenced from one sample in a study of OX40 agonist ivuxolimab in advanced cancers. Produced via immunoSEQ multiplex PCR; TCRdb's table is partial and in-frame only. The sample yields around 23,000 clones, 75% to 80% seen once. The sequences come from CD4+ or CD8+ T cells sorted from blood, collected in a trial of the OX40 agonist ivuxolimab. These TCRs come from an adult with an advanced solid tumor such as melanoma, head and neck, liver or kidney cancer.

This sequence joins TRBV6-1 and TRBJ1-5; unclear D gene. V lost 0 bases and J lost 9, with 6 bases in between. The CDR3 has 12 amino acids. The V gene's germline CDR1 is MNHNS and CDR2 SASEGT. CDR3 coding DNA: TGTGCCAGCAGTGAAGCATGGCGGCCCCAGCATTTT. This sequence encodes CASSEAWRPQHF.

CDR3 nucleotides: TGTGCCAGCAGCACGTTGGGACACCGCGCGGGTGGCTACACCTTC. Amino acids: CASSTLGHRAGGYTF. The V call is TRBV7-9, the J call TRBJ1-2; tentative D call: TRBD1 (6 bases). Per germline, CDR1 SEHNR and CDR2 FQNEAQ (reference sequence). V lost 5 bases and J lost 7, with 20 bases in between. This CDR3 region has 15 residues. Complete variable domain (other parts from reference TRBV7-9 and TRBJ1-2): DTGVSQNPRHKITKRGQNVTFRCDPISEHNRLYWYRQTLGQGPEFLTYFQNEAQLEKSRLLSDRFSAERPKGSFSTLEIQRTEQGDSAMYLCASSTLGHRAGGYTFGSGTRLTVV.